Sequencing of this T cell receptor (beta chain) was carried out in a study of T cells after yellow fever vaccination. At least ten counts were recorded for this clonotype. Germline loops: CDR1 MGHRA, CDR2 YSYEKL. The CDR3 consists of 15 residues. V lost 0 bases to trimming and J lost 3 bases; unmatched junction nucleotides: 5. Study findings and constraints: The study found a weaker secondary response that peaked faster, day 5 versus 15. A small share of clonotypes appeared in both CD4 and CD8 compartments. Subsequent to the booster, the majority of primary-vaccination clones reappeared (approximately 95% CD4, approximately 90% CD8).

The 5'RACE template-switching step produced TCR cDNA and added a universal primer site and UMIs. TCRdb passed the 5' RACE reads through MiXCR, listing each CDR3 protein once. The sample has 40,000 or so distinct CDR3 sequences, roughly 7% seen once. The source of this sequence is a man aged 30 to 45 who received the YFV17D yellow fever vaccine. Here the sequenced sample was CD8+ T cells not binding an NS4B(214-222) dextramer, sorted from PBMCs, taken 45 days after the yellow fever booster vaccination. The chain has TRBV4-1 and TRBJ2-7; TRBD2 agrees at 7 bases. CDR3 protein: CASSQETSAFYEQYF. Here the CDR3 DNA reads TGCGCCAGCAGCCAAGAAACTAGCGCGTTCTACGAGCAGTACTTC.